The source of this T cell receptor (beta chain) is a study of T cells in Graves' hyperthyroidism and ophthalmopathy (dated by TCRdb to between 2019 and 2020). At the level of the whole study: Peripheral blood was sampled at the time of initial diagnosis, prior to any treatment. TCR V-J signatures able to tell the groups apart were searched for in a discovery cohort of 90 to 100 patients, of whom over 40 had Graves' ophthalmopathy and roughly 58 had stable Graves' hyperthyroidism. Prospective prediction of ophthalmopathy was tested in an independent validation cohort consisting of 18 hyperthyroidism patients and some 15 patients who later progressed to ophthalmopathy. The approximately 100 discovery patients were divided at random into training and test sets in a 7:3 ratio. In roughly six Graves' hyperthyroidism patients, the study also compared T-cell repertoires from thyroid tissue with T-cell repertoires from blood. After sampling, hyperthyroidism patients received methimazole starting at 30 mg daily, and ophthalmopathy patients received high-dose intravenous methylprednisolone. TCR Vbeta CDR3 sequencing of roughly 140 peripheral blood samples (around 45 ophthalmopathy, about 75 hyperthyroidism and approximately 17 progressor patients) is reported in the paper. General findings and caveats noted by the study authors: Most expanded thyroid clonotypes (frequency above 0.001) were also detected in blood, suggesting blood repertoires may reflect thyroid immune responses. Sample size was not statistically predetermined, and blinding of investigators to group allocation was not performed. Ophthalmopathy was separated from stable hyperthyroidism by a 13 V-J signature model, with 87.88% sensitivity and 81% to 82% specificity obtained in cross-validation and 80%/75% obtained in testing. In validation, the model predicted progression to ophthalmopathy a median of roughly 6.1 months before onset, with about 64% sensitivity and 72.22% specificity.

Its CDR3 holds 13 amino acids, cysteine through phenylalanine. Of the read, only the CDR3 DNA is kept; its 39 bases are in frame from base 1. The germline V gene sets CDR1 to SNHLY and CDR2 to FYNNEI. V sheds 5 bases and J sheds 5 bases, leaving 12 bases between their ends. A patient counted as having stable Graves' hyperthyroidism if no progression to ophthalmopathy occurred over 18 months of follow-up. Hyperthyroidism patients were newly diagnosed, had a disease duration of under 2 months, and were aged 18 to 65 years. The study excluded patients with uncontrolled infections, other autoimmune diseases, pregnancy or lactation. Clinical symptoms, serum thyroxine and TRAb, thyroid ultrasound, and orbital computed tomography formed the basis for the diagnoses. PBMCs were separated from roughly 10 ml of fresh peripheral blood using Ficoll-Paque density gradient centrifugation. Total RNA was extracted using Trizol reagent, and RNA quality was assessed on an Agilent 2100 Bioanalyzer.

Ten or more counts support this clonotype. It has no known antigen specificity. Nothing much larger sits one base from this clone, and base qualities are not available. The TCR beta CDR3 regions were amplified from the RNA transcripts. The TCR CDR3 was subjected to a first round of RT-PCR using the HTBI primer set and the Qiagen OneStep RT-PCR kit. The libraries were constructed in a second round of multiplex PCR and then size-selected and purified. Paired-end sequencing of the libraries was performed with 100 bp reads on an Illumina HiSeq2000. The original methods were these. SOAPnuke was used to process the raw data, with reads discarded if the reads contained adapters or uncalled bases, had a mean Phred below 15, or lacked an exact constant-primer or identifier match. High-quality paired reads were merged with COPE v1.2.5, and unique nucleotide sequences were defined as clonotypes. MiTCR v1.1 was used to align clonotypes to the IMGT TRBV, TRBD and TRBJ reference segments. The analysis included only V-J combinations with a frequency above 0.0001, which together covered roughly 99% of the repertoires. The TCS score was defined as the ratio of F50 (clonal expansion) to E x V (chaos), calculated using BLOSUM62-based TCRdist between CDR3 peptides within each V-J. Welch's t-statistics and random forest reduced fewer than 550 V-J features to some 14, which were used in a naive Bayes classifier (R e1071). The public reads were reanalyzed by TCRdb: fastp trimming at Q25, MiXCR alignment, in-frame beta chains only. Every distinct CDR3 protein forms one entry, paired with its most common genes and DNA. TCRdb assigned the V and J calls; the authors' analysis was not used. Counted in this sample were 300,000 or so distinct CDR3 sequences; roughly 18% of them appeared once. The ten biggest clones cover 49% of the sample.

This TCR derives from a woman between 50 and 59 years old with Graves' hyperthyroidism. The sequencing sample was made of blood. The sequence links TRBV2 to TRBJ1-2, and the D gene may be TRBD1, 5 bases matching. The encoded CDR3 is CASSRDGGYGYTF. At the DNA level, the sequence is TGTGCCAGCAGTAGGGACGGAGGGTATGGCTACACCTTC.